A single sample is the source of the 30 T cell receptor beta chains below, sequenced in a study of PD-L1 blockade in urothelial cancer. The protocol was immunoSEQ multiplex PCR, while the TCRdb copy is restricted to in-frame clones and leaves out a portion. This sample has approximately 32,000 clones, with roughly 80% found just once. Stated time point: pretreatment peripheral blood. The sample consisted of PBMCs, taken around atezolizumab (anti-PD-L1) treatment. Receptors originate from a man aged 55 to 70 with urothelial cancer.

The rearrangement joins TRBV5-6 to TRBJ1-4; 9 nucleotides line up with TRBD1. The CDR3 has 16 amino acids. Germline V lookup: CDR1 SGHDT, CDR2 YYEEEE. V lost 2 bases and J lost 3; bases outside the gene matches: 5. The CDR3 DNA follows: TGTGCCAGCAGCTTCGGGACAGGGTATTCTAATGAAAAACTGTTTTTT. Amino acids: CASSFGTGYSNEKLFF.

The V call is TRBV5-1, the J call TRBJ2-3; 9 bases agree with TRBD2. The germline V gene encodes CDR1 SGHRS and CDR2 YFSETQ. The CDR3 contains 19 residues. V shed 5 bases, J shed 1 base, and the junction held 17 bases outside the gene matches. CDR3 sequence (DNA): TGCGCCAGCAGTCCGGAGGGCGGGGGGGCCGTTATTGGCACAGATACGCAGTATTTT. Its protein is CASSPEGGGAVIGTDTQYF.

The V call is TRBV10-3, the J call TRBJ2-7, with D possibly matching TRBD2 (6 bases). Germline V gives CDR1 ENHRY, CDR2 SYGVKD. V gave up 9 bases and J gave up 0 bases, with 12 bases separating them. This CDR3 contains 13 residues. As DNA, the CDR3 is TGTGCCATAACTGGGGGGTTCTCCTACGAGCAGTACTTC. This sequence encodes CAITGGFSYEQYF.

V gene TRBV11-2 combines with J gene TRBJ2-3; D possibly corresponds to TRBD2 (5 bases). Germline V CDR1 and CDR2: SGHAT, FQNNGV. The length of the CDR3 is 16 residues. Trimming removed 4 bases at V and 0 bases at J, with 14 bases between. For the CDR3, the DNA is TGTGCCAGCAGCTCCCATCCCCGGGGTAGCACAGATACGCAGTATTTT. It yields the protein CASSSHPRGSTDTQYF. The full variable domain, in which reference TRBV11-2 and TRBJ2-3 provide the parts outside the CDR3, is EAGVAQSPRYKIIEKRQSVAFWCNPISGHATLYWYQQILGQGPKLLIQFQNNGVVDDSQLPKDRFSAERLKGVDSTLKIQPAKLEDSAVYLCASSSHPRGSTDTQYFGPGTRLTVL.

This CDR3 is CASTIIQGISEAFF. CDR3 in DNA: TGTGCCAGCACCATCATTCAGGGGATCTCTGAAGCTTTCTTT. V usage is TRBV7-9 and J usage is TRBJ1-1, with D possibly TRBD1 on 6 matching bases. The germline gives CDR1 SEHNR, CDR2 FQNEAQ (reference sequence). CDR3 length: 14 amino acids. V was clipped by 7 bases and J by 6 bases, with 18 bases between them.

The chain is built from TRBV7-2 and TRBJ2-7; 8 nucleotides line up with TRBD1. Trimming cost V 4 bases and J 0 bases; bases outside gene matches: 5. This CDR3 comprises 15 residues. CDR1 SGHTA and CDR2 FQGNSA come from the germline V gene. The CDR3 spells CASSYRTGSSYEQYF. Written as DNA, the CDR3 is TGTGCCAGCAGCTACCGGACAGGGAGCTCCTACGAGCAGTACTTC.

The chain combines TRBV10-2 with TRBJ2-3; TRBD2 aligns across 13 bases. CDR3 length: 15 amino acids. Unmatched junction bases numbered 7, after V lost 5 bases and J lost 8 bases. The germline V gene encodes CDR1 WSHSY and CDR2 SAAADI. This CDR3 is CASSLLAGGQGTQYF. The CDR3 region has the DNA TGCGCCAGCAGTCTACTAGCGGGGGGGCAGGGTACGCAGTATTTT.

The chain is built from TRBV27 and TRBJ2-7; tentatively, D is TRBD1 (6 bases). Germline V gives CDR1 MNHEY, CDR2 SMNVEV (reference sequence). This CDR3 spans 14 amino acids. Deletions cut 2 bases from V and 3 bases from J, with 11 bases between. The CDR3 DNA is TGTGCCAGCAGTTTAGGGCAGGGGCTCTACGAGCAGTACTTC. This encodes CASSLGQGLYEQYF.

The chain combines TRBV2 with TRBJ2-3, with 11 nucleotides matching TRBD2. Germline V gene lookup returns CDR1 SNHLY and CDR2 FYNNEI. J was trimmed by 1 base and V by 5 bases; bases with no gene match: 5. The CDR3 totals 16 residues. This CDR3 reads CASSPETSGGTDTQYF. The DNA for the CDR3 is TGTGCCAGCAGTCCGGAGACTAGCGGGGGCACAGATACGCAGTATTTT.

The rearrangement links TRBV9 to TRBJ1-6; possibly TRBD1 for D (5 bases). The CDR3 totals 15 residues. Germline loops: CDR1 SGDLS, CDR2 YYNGEE. The V end was cut by 4 bases, the J end by 8 bases, with 16 bases between. DNA of the CDR3: TGTGCCAGCAGCCCCCGGACAAGCCCGGATTCACCCCTCCACTTT. Protein: CASSPRTSPDSPLHF.

This clone has a handful of counts. This chain uses TRBV6-1 with TRBJ2-5; tentatively, D is TRBD2 (5 bases). The V gene's germline CDR1 is MNHNS and CDR2 SASEGT. V dropped 2 bases and J dropped 5 bases, with 15 bases sitting between them. The CDR3 consists of 15 residues. The CDR3 nucleotides are TGTGCCAGCAGTGAATCCGGCTTTAGGACTGAGACCCAGTACTTC. Translation gives CASSESGFRTETQYF.

V usage is TRBV6-4 and J usage is TRBJ2-3; 10 positions agree with TRBD2. The CDR3 totals 16 residues. The V gene's germline CDR1 is MRHNA and CDR2 SNTAGT. Trimming took 3 bases from V and 1 from J; bases not matched to a gene: 4. The CDR3 sequence: CASSDIAGGGTDTQYF. The CDR3 DNA reads TGTGCCAGCAGTGATATAGCGGGGGGTGGCACAGATACGCAGTATTTT.

This clone was seen just once. The chain employs TRBV11-2 and TRBJ2-3; TRBD2 aligns across 10 bases. Unmatched junction bases numbered 6, after V lost 7 bases and J lost 5 bases. The CDR3 contains 14 residues. Germline V gene data show CDR1 as SGHAT and CDR2 as FQNNGV. The CDR3 protein is CASNQRGGRDTQYF. The CDR3 DNA reads TGTGCCAGCAACCAGCGGGGGGGGAGAGATACGCAGTATTTT.

This chain joins TRBV2 and TRBJ1-5, with D unresolved. CDR1 is SNHLY and CDR2 is FYNNEI in the germline V gene. V shed 7 bases and J shed 2 bases, with 9 bases lying between them. This CDR3 comprises 13 residues. The CDR3 nucleotides read TGTGCCAGCATGGGTGCGGGCAATCAGCCCCAGCATTTT. Its translation is CASMGAGNQPQHF.

The J gene is TRBJ1-4, the V gene TRBV19; TRBD1 matches at 8 bases. The CDR3 covers 15 residues. The V gene's germline CDR1 is LNHDA and CDR2 SQIVND (reference sequence). Trimming cost V 3 bases and J 3 bases; bases outside gene matches: 3. The CDR3 spells CASSIRQGSNEKLFF. CDR3 in DNA: TGTGCCAGTAGTATTCGACAGGGGTCTAATGAAAAACTGTTTTTT.

The chain couples TRBV4-2 to TRBJ1-2; unclear D gene. CDR1 and CDR2 from the germline V gene are LGHNA and YNFKEQ. V was shortened by 0 bases and J by 1 base, with 3 bases between the two germline ends. The CDR3 loop spans 13 amino acids. The CDR3: CASSQDLNYGYTF. CDR3 coding DNA: TGTGCCAGCAGCCAAGATCTTAACTATGGCTACACCTTC.

The chain uses TRBV5-4 and TRBJ2-7, with TRBD1 matching 8 bases. The CDR3 sequence is 14 residues long. Germline V gene data show CDR1 as SGHNT and CDR2 as YYREEE (reference sequence). J lost 3 bases, V lost 0 bases, and 2 bases had no gene match. The CDR3 loop reads CASSLGQGIYEQYF. The CDR3 DNA reads TGTGCCAGCAGCTTGGGACAGGGGATCTACGAGCAGTACTTC.

This chain links TRBV15 with TRBJ2-3; 7 positions match TRBD2. Per the germline V gene, CDR1 is LNHNV and CDR2 is YYDKDF (reference sequence). V lost 3 bases, J lost 2 bases, and 11 bases stayed unmatched. This CDR3 comprises 17 residues. The CDR3 coding sequence is TGTGCCACCAGCAGGTCTGAAAGCGGGGCGTTCACAGATACGCAGTATTTT. It codes for CATSRSESGAFTDTQYF.

The chain is built from TRBV5-4 and TRBJ2-1; 12 bases are a match to TRBD2. Germline V gene sequence: CDR1 SGHNT, CDR2 YYREEE (reference sequence). CDR3 length: 17 amino acids. The V gene end was trimmed by 1 base and the J gene end by 6 bases; junction bases not matched to a gene: 8. CDR3 protein: CASSLRSSGGASNEQFF. The CDR3 DNA reads TGTGCCAGCAGCTTGCGGTCTAGCGGGGGGGCGAGCAATGAGCAGTTCTTC.

This clone was counted once. This sequence joins TRBV29-1 and TRBJ2-3; tentatively, D is TRBD1 (6 bases). The CDR3 runs 15 residues. The ends were cut back, 4 bases at V and 5 bases at J, with 19 bases in the middle. The V gene's germline CDR1 is SQVTM and CDR2 ANQGSEA. The CDR3 sequence: CSVVFRQEVIDTQYF. Here the CDR3 DNA reads TGCAGCGTTGTGTTCCGACAGGAGGTTATAGATACGCAGTATTTT.

This clone was seen a handful of times. The chain has TRBV7-6 and TRBJ1-5; the D is unclear. The CDR3 consists of 15 residues. CDR1 is SGHVS, CDR2 FNYEAQ, per germline. V was cut by 2 bases and J by 5 bases, with 13 bases left in between. The CDR3 sequence: CASSLSLQSDQPQHF. CDR3 bases: TGTGCCAGCAGCTTATCCCTACAGTCCGATCAGCCCCAGCATTTT.

This clone appeared a few times. The chain is built from TRBV7-2 and TRBJ2-4; tentative D call: TRBD1 (5 bases). Germline CDR1 reads SGHTA; CDR2 reads FQGNSA. The CDR3 consists of 15 residues. V was shortened by 1 base and J by 3 bases, with 10 bases between the two germline ends. The CDR3 protein is CASSLEGVGKNIQYF. In nucleotides, the CDR3 is TGTGCCAGCAGCTTAGAAGGGGTCGGCAAAAACATTCAGTACTTC.

The J gene is TRBJ1-3, the V gene TRBV2; D not resolved. CDR3 length: 13 amino acids. The germline CDR1 and CDR2 sequences are SNHLY and FYNNEI. V lost 7 bases, J lost 4 bases, and 11 bases lay in between. The CDR3, as DNA: TGTGCCAGCAAAGGCCGGGGAGGAAACACCATATATTTT. Amino acids: CASKGRGGNTIYF.

This chain connects TRBV5-1 to TRBJ2-1; 8 positions match TRBD2. Germline CDR1 is SGHRS and CDR2 is YFSETQ. CDR3 length: 18 amino acids. The V gene end was trimmed by 0 bases and the J gene end by 0 bases; junction bases not matched to a gene: 8. CDR3 amino acids: CASSLVVAGGSSYNEQFF. CDR3 DNA sequence: TGCGCCAGCAGCTTGGTCGTCGCGGGGGGAAGCTCCTACAATGAGCAGTTCTTC. Together with reference TRBV5-1 and TRBJ2-1, the CDR3 gives the full variable domain: KAGVTQTPRYLIKTRGQQVTLSCSPISGHRSVSWYQQTPGQGLQFLFEYFSETQRNKGNFPGRFSGRQFSNSRSEMNVSTLELGDSALYLCASSLVVAGGSSYNEQFFGPGTRLTVL.

The chain carries TRBV4-1 and TRBJ1-2, with D hard to call. CDR3 length equals 14 residues. The V gene lost 0 bases and the J gene lost 3 bases, with 8 bases spanning the gap. Germline CDR1 reads MGHRA; CDR2 reads YSYEKL. The CDR3 reads CASSQERADYGYTF. Here the CDR3 DNA reads TGCGCCAGCAGCCAAGAGAGGGCCGACTATGGCTACACCTTC.

V usage is TRBV25-1 and J usage is TRBJ1-2; TRBD1 matches 8 bases. Unmatched junction bases numbered 4, after V lost 3 bases and J lost 1 base. The germline CDR1 and CDR2 sequences are MGHDK and SYGVNS. There are 15 residues in the CDR3. CDR3 nucleotides: TGTGCCAGCAGTGACGGGACAGGAGGTAACTATGGCTACACCTTC. It yields the protein CASSDGTGGNYGYTF.

The chain is built from TRBV7-2 and TRBJ2-7; 8 bases align to TRBD2. Losses at the gene ends were 7 bases for V and 6 bases for J; bases not matched to a gene: 2. CDR3 length equals 11 residues. CDR1 SGHTA and CDR2 FQGNSA come from the germline V gene. The CDR3, as DNA: TGTGCCAGCACCGCGGGGGGCGAGCAGTACTTC. This translates into CASTAGGEQYF.

This chain joins TRBV5-1 and TRBJ1-3; D gene ambiguous. Germline V gene sequence: CDR1 SGHRS, CDR2 YFSETQ. V was trimmed by 2 bases and J by 2 bases, leaving 8 bases between them. The CDR3 loop spans 14 amino acids. CDR3 sequence reads: CASSFGRAGNTIYF. The CDR3 DNA is TGCGCCAGCAGCTTCGGGAGGGCTGGAAACACCATATATTTT.

The chain combines TRBV7-6 with TRBJ2-7, with 11 bases that match TRBD2. The ends lost 6 bases at V and 13 bases at J; junction bases unmatched: 14. CDR1 and CDR2 from the germline V gene are SGHVS and FNYEAQ. This CDR3 contains 14 residues. CDR3 nucleotide sequence: TGTGCCAGCAGGGATCCCCTTAGCGGGGGGGCATCTTACTTC. Residues: CASRDPLSGGASYF. The complete variable domain, with remaining parts taken from reference TRBV7-6 and TRBJ2-7, reads GAGVSQSPRYKVTKRGQDVALRCDPISGHVSLYWYRQALGQGPEFLTYFNYEAQQDKSGLPNDRFSAERPEGSISTLTIQRTEQRDSAMYRCASRDPLSGGASYFGPGTRLTVT.

The chain recombines TRBV11-1 with TRBJ2-2; a weak D match, TRBD1 (6 bases). Germline loops: CDR1 SGHAT, CDR2 FQDESV (reference sequence). V was cut by 11 bases and J by 6 bases, with 13 bases left in between. This CDR3 is 12 amino acids long. The CDR3 loop reads CAGREGAGELFF. CDR3 nucleotides: TGTGCCGGGCGAGAGGGGGCCGGGGAGCTGTTTTTT.